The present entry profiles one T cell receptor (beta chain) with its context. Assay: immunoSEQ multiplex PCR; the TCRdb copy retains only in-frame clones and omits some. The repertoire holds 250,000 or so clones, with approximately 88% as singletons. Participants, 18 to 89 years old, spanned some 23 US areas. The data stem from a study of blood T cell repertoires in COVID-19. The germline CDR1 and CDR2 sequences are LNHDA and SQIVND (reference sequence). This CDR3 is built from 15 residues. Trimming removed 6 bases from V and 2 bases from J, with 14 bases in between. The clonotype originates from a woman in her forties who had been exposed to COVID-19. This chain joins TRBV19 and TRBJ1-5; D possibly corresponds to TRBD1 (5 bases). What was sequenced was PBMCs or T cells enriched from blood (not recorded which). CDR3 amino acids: CASSWRQGGNQPQHF. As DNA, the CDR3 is TGTGCCAGTAGCTGGCGGCAGGGTGGCAATCAGCCCCAGCATTTT.